This T cell receptor (beta chain) was recovered during a study of blood T cells in healthy people across ages. Study details: For every two T cells, template switching captured about one barcoded beta molecule. Overall study results and limits: Estimated diversity, derived from one million T cells, was regarded as an underestimate. The long-lived group displayed more naive CD4+ cells, plus higher diversity, than the aged donors did.

The CDR3 spans 12 residues. Per the germline V gene, CDR1 is MNHNS and CDR2 is SASEGT. V shed 6 bases and J shed 6 bases, with 11 bases lying between them. Using a J-beta primer mix together with a sample-barcoded 5' primer, a second PCR was run for roughly 7 to 12 cycles. In TCRdb, the 5' RACE reads were re-called with MiXCR into one record per CDR3 protein. This table holds roughly 570,000 distinct CDR3 sequences, approximately 25% found once. On this clonotype: Its antigen is still unknown.

Sequenced input: blood. This rearrangement joins TRBV6-1 to TRBJ1-1; D unclear. The clonotype originates from a woman between 70 and 85 years old in good health. CDR3 DNA sequence: TGTGCCAGCAGCATTCAGGTATCTGAAGCTTTCTTT. It codes for CASSIQVSEAFF.